The next 7 T cell receptor beta chains were all read from a single sample in a study of T-cell reconstitution after alpha-beta-depleted transplantation in children. A TCRbeta library incorporating unique molecular identifiers was prepared. TCRdb reprocessed the PCR reads with MiXCR, giving one entry per CDR3 protein. The top ten hold over 15% of the sample, which has 120,000 to 150,000 distinct CDR3 sequences, 8.8% seen once. This specimen was PBMCs, mostly from graft donor cells, taken 180 days after TCRalphabeta/CD19-depleted stem cell transplant. These receptors all stem from a female patient between 2 and 15 years old who had a stem cell transplant for congenital amegakaryocytic thrombocytopenia, so the T cells may come from the graft donor.

The chain employs TRBV6-1 and TRBJ1-4, with TRBD1 matching 10 bases. The length of the CDR3 is 15 residues. After removal of 6 bases from V and 8 bases from J, the junction contained 9 bases not matched to a gene. Germline lookup yields CDR1 MNHNS and CDR2 SASEGT. CDR3 protein: CASRTPGTGVEKLFF. In nucleotides, the CDR3 is TGTGCCAGCAGGACGCCCGGGACAGGGGTGGAAAAACTGTTTTTT.

This clonotype was recorded a few times. The V and J genes are TRBV10-3 and TRBJ2-5; TRBD1 aligns across 7 bases. Germline V gene data show CDR1 as ENHRY and CDR2 as SYGVKD. The CDR3 is made up of 14 amino acids. The V gene end was trimmed by 6 bases and the J gene end by 0 bases; junction bases not matched to a gene: 4. The CDR3 reads CAIRDGTDQETQYF. The CDR3 DNA reads TGTGCCATCAGAGACGGGACAGACCAAGAGACCCAGTACTTC.

This clonotype came up many times. The chain carries TRBV24-1 and TRBJ1-4; 7 bases map to TRBD1. This CDR3 region has 16 residues. V lost 5 bases, J lost 5 bases, and 10 bases stayed unmatched. From germline, CDR1 is KGHDR and CDR2 SFDVKD. The CDR3 is CATSATPRGRNEKLFF. For the CDR3, the DNA is TGTGCCACCAGTGCCACGCCGAGGGGGCGGAATGAAAAACTGTTTTTT.

This clonotype was counted many times. The chain couples TRBV5-5 to TRBJ2-1; the match to TRBD2 covers 10 bases. The CDR3 contains 14 residues. The V and J ends lost 5 bases and 6 bases, in that order; junction bases with no gene match: 5. CDR1 SGHKS and CDR2 YYEKEE come from the germline V gene (reference sequence). CDR3 loop: CASSRRTSGNEQFF. The CDR3 DNA sequence: TGTGCCAGCAGTCGACGGACTAGCGGCAATGAGCAGTTCTTC.

In this sample, this clonotype turned up many times. The rearrangement joins TRBV29-1 to TRBJ2-7, with a tentative D call TRBD1 (5 bases). This CDR3 has 13 amino acids. The V gene's germline CDR1 is SQVTM and CDR2 ANQGSEA. Trimming removed 6 bases at V and 2 bases at J, with 14 bases between. The CDR3 nucleotides are TGCAGCGTGATTCAGGGATTTCCCTACGAGCAGTACTTC. Translation gives CSVIQGFPYEQYF.

Points on this clonotype: A read error is possible here, since a much larger clone lies one base away. The chain carries TRBV5-5 and TRBJ1-1, with D perhaps TRBD1 (5 bases). This CDR3 region has 14 residues. CDR1 is SGHKS and CDR2 is YYEKEE in the germline V gene (reference sequence). CDR3 in DNA: TGTGCCAGCAGCTCCAGCCAGTCGGACACTAAAGCTTTCTTT. It specifies CASSSSQSDTKAFF.

In regard to this clonotype: This may arise from a read error, as a much more abundant clone is one base away. This sequence joins TRBV7-9 and TRBJ2-5; D call uncertain. V lost 3 bases, J lost 7 bases, and 12 bases lay in between. The CDR3 has 13 amino acids. Germline CDR1 and CDR2: SEHNR and FQNEAQ (reference sequence). CDR3: CASSLNREGTQYF. The CDR3 nucleotides are TGTGCCAGCAGCTTGAACCGTGAAGGGACCCAGTACTTC.